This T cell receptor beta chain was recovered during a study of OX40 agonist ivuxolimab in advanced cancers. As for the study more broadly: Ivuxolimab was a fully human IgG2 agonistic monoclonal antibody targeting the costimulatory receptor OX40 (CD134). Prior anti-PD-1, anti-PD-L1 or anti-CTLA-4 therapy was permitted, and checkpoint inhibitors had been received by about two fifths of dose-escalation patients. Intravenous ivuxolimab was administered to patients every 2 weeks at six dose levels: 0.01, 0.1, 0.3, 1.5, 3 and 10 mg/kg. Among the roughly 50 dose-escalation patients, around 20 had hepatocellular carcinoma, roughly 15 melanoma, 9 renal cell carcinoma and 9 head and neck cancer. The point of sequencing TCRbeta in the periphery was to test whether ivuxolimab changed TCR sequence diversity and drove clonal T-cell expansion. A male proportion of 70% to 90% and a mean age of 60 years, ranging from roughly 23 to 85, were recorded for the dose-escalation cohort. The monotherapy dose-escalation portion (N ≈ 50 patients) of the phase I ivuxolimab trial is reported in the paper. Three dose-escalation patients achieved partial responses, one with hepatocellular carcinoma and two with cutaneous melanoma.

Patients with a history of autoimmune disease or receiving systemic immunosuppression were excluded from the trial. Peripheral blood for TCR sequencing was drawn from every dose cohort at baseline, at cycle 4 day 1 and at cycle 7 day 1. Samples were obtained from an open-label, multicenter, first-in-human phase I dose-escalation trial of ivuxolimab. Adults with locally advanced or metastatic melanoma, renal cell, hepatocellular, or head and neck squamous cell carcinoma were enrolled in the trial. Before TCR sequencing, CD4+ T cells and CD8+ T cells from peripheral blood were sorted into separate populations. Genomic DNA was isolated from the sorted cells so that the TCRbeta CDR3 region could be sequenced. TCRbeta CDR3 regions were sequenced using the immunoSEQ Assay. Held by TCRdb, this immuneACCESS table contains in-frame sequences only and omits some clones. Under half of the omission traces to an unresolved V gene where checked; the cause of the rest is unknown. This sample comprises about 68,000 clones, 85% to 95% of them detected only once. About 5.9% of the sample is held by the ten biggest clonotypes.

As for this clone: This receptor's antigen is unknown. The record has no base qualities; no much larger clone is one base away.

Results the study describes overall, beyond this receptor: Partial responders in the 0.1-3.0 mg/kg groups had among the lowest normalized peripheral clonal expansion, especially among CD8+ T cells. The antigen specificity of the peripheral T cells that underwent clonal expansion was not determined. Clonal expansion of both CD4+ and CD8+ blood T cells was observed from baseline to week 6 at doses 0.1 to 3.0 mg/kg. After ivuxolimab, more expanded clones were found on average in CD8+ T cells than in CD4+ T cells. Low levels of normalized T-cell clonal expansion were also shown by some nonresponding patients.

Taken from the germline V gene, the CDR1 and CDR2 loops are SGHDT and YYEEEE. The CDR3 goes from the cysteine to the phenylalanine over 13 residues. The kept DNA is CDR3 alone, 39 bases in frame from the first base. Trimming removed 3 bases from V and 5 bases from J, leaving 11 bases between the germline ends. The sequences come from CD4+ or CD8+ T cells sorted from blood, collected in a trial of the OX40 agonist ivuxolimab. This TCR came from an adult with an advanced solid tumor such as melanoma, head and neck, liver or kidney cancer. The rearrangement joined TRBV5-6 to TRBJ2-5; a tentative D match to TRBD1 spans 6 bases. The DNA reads TGTGCCAGCAGCTCCACAGGGATGGAGACCCAGTACTTC. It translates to CASSSTGMETQYF.